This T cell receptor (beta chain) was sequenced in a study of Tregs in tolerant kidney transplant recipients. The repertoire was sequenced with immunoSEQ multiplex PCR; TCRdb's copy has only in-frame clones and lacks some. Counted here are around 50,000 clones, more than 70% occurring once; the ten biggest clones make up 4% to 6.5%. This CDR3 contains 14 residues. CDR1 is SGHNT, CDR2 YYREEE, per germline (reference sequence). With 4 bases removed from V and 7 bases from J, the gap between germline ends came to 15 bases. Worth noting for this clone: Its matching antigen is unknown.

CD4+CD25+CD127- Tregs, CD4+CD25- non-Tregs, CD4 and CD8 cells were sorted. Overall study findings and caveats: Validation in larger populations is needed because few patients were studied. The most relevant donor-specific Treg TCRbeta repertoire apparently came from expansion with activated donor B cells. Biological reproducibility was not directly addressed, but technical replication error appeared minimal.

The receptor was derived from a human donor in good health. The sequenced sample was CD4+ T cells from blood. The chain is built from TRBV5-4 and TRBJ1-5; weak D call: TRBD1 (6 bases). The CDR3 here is CASSIQGRGQPQHF. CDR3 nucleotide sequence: TGTGCCAGCAGCATACAGGGCCGAGGGCAGCCCCAGCATTTT.